Only a few counts were recorded for the clone carrying this TCR beta chain. What it binds is unknown. Amplification of TCR beta CDR3 regions was performed using RNA transcripts as template. The primer set for the first-round RT-PCR of the TCR CDR3 was HTBI. Each CDR3 protein is one row after TCRdb ran MiXCR on the multiplex PCR reads. This sample yields 600,000 to 650,000 distinct CDR3 sequences, of which 16% are seen a single time; 3.8% belongs to the top ten. The data derive from a study of T cells in Graves' hyperthyroidism and ophthalmopathy. Study-wide context: Sampling of peripheral blood happened at initial diagnosis, prior to any treatment.

Study-level findings and limits: The model foresaw ophthalmopathy a median 6.5 months prior to onset.

Trimming shortened V by 0 bases and J by 2 bases, and 11 bases separated the two germline ends. The CDR3 has 15 amino acids. Germline CDR1 and CDR2: DFQATT and SNEGSKA (reference sequence). The sequenced sample consisted of blood. The gene calls are TRBV20-1 and TRBJ1-5; no reliable D call. The TCR was taken from a woman under 40 with Graves' hyperthyroidism. For the CDR3, the DNA is TGCAGTGCTAGAGATTTGGGATTCGGCAATCAGCCCCAGCATTTT. It yields the protein CSARDLGFGNQPQHF.